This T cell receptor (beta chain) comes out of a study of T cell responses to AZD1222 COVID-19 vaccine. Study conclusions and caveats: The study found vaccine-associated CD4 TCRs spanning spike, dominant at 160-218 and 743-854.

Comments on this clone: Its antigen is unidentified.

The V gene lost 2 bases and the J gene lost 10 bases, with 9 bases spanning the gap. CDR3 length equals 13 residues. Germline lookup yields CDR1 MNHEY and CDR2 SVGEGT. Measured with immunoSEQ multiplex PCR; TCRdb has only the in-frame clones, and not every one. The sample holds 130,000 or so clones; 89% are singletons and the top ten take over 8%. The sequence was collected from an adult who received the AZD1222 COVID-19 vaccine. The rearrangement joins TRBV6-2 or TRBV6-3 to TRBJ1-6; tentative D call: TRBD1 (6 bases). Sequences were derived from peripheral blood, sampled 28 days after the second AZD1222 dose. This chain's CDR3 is CASSYRGASPLHF. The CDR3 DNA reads TGTGCCAGCAGTTACCGGGGGGCCTCACCCCTCCACTTT.